These T cell receptor beta chains were read from a single sample in a study of blood T cell repertoires in COVID-19. Sequencing was performed with immunoSEQ multiplex PCR; in TCRdb, only in-frame clones are kept and a portion is missing. The sample gives roughly 230,000 clones, about 88% of which show up once; around 0.97% is in the top ten. The source material was peripheral blood. These receptors were obtained from a man aged 35 to 55 with acute or convalescent COVID-19. CDR3s include the opening cysteine and the closing phenylalanine or tryptophan. The D gene is left open where the match is weak. Not every row has a clone size; where given, it reads once, few, many or a size class.

V	size	D	J	length	DNA	CDR3
TRBV4-3	NA	TRBD2	TRBJ2-2	16	TGCGCCAGCAGCCTTTTTTGGGGGGGGAACACCGGGGAGCTGTTTTTT	CASSLFWGGNTGELFF
TRBV5-6	NA	NA	TRBJ1-2	14	TGTGCCAGCAGCTTGCCCCGGGTCCTCTATGGCTACACCTTC	CASSLPRVLYGYTF
TRBV15	NA	TRBD2	TRBJ2-7	12	TGTGCCACCAGCTCTGCACTAGCGAAGCAGTACTTC	CATSSALAKQYF
TRBV19	once	NA	TRBJ1-1	14	TGTGCCAGTAGCACGAGGGATTCGGTAGCTGAAGCTTTCTTT	CASSTRDSVAEAFF
TRBV11-2	NA	NA	TRBJ1-2	15	TGTGCCAGCAGCCTCCAGGGCGGGACCTACTATGGCTACACCTTC	CASSLQGGTYYGYTF
TRBV6-6	NA	TRBD1	TRBJ2-2	14	TGTGCCAGCAGGCTACAGGGGGCGGCCGGGGAGCTGTTTTTT	CASRLQGAAGELFF
TRBV7-9	NA	NA	TRBJ1-2	13	TGTGCCAGCAGCTTAGTGGGGGCGGATGGCTACACCTTC	CASSLVGADGYTF
TRBV4-3	once	NA	TRBJ1-1	15	TGCGCCAGCAGCCAAGATCAGATAATGAACACTGAAGCTTTCTTT	CASSQDQIMNTEAFF
TRBV3-1/TRBV3-2	NA	NA	TRBJ2-7	12	TGTGCCAGCAGCCGGGCTGACTACGAGCAGTACTTC	CASSRADYEQYF
TRBV11-2	NA	NA	TRBJ2-5	13	TGTGCCAGCGGTGGGGGGGCCACGGAGACCCAGTACTTC	CASGGGATETQYF
TRBV4-3	NA	NA	TRBJ2-2	15	TGCGCCAGCAGCCTAGTGGGACAAAACACCGGGGAGCTGTTTTTT	CASSLVGQNTGELFF
TRBV27	NA	NA	TRBJ1-1	15	TGTGCCAGCAGCCCCGGGGGGCTAGGGAACACTGAAGCTTTCTTT	CASSPGGLGNTEAFF
TRBV11-3	NA	TRBD1	TRBJ2-7	13	TGTGCCAGCAGCATAGGACAGGCCTACGAGCAGTACTTC	CASSIGQAYEQYF
TRBV19	once	NA	TRBJ1-2	15	TGTGCCAGTAGTCCCTTGGACGGACATAACTATGGCTACACCTTC	CASSPLDGHNYGYTF
TRBV5-1	NA	NA	TRBJ1-1	14	TGCGCCAGCAGCGGCCAGGGGAGAGGAACTGAAGCTTTCTTT	CASSGQGRGTEAFF
TRBV18	NA	NA	TRBJ1-1	14	TGTGCCAGCTCACCTGCAGGGGAGAACACTGAAGCTTTCTTT	CASSPAGENTEAFF
TRBV5-1	NA	TRBD2	TRBJ2-7	15	TGCGCCAGCAGGCCTACGGGGGGGAACTCCTACGAGCAGTACTTC	CASRPTGGNSYEQYF
TRBV11-2	NA	TRBD2	TRBJ2-1	14	TGTGCCAGCAGCCCAGGACTAGCGGGTTATGAGCAGTTCTTC	CASSPGLAGYEQFF
TRBV11-2	NA	TRBD1	TRBJ2-7	14	TGTGCCAGCAGCCCAGGACAGGGACTCTACGAGCAGTACTTC	CASSPGQGLYEQYF
TRBV6-2/TRBV6-3	NA	TRBD1	TRBJ1-2	14	TGTGCCAGCAGTTACTCCGGGACAGGGGGCGGCTACACCTTC	CASSYSGTGGGYTF